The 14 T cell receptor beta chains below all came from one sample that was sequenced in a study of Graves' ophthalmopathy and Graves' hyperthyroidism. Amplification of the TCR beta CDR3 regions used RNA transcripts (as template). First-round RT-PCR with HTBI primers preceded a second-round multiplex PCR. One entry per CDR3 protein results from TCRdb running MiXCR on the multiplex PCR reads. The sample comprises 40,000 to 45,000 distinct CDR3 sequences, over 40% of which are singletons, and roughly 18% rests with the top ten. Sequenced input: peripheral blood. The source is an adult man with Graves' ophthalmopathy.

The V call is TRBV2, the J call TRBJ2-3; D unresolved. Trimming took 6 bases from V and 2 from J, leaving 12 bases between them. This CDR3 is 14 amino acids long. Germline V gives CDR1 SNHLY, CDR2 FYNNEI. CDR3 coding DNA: TGTGCCAGCAGCGAGGCGGTTAACACAGATACGCAGTATTTT. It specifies CASSEAVNTDTQYF.

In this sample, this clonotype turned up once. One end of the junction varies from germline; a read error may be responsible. Here the CDR3 reads CASKGRGAGEQYF. CDR3 DNA: TGTGCTAGCAAGGGACGGGGGGCTGGGGAGCAGTACTTC. The chain employs TRBV13 and TRBJ2-7; possible D gene TRBD2, 7 bases. CDR3 length: 13 residues. Germline V gene sequence: CDR1 PRHDT, CDR2 FYEKMQ (reference sequence).

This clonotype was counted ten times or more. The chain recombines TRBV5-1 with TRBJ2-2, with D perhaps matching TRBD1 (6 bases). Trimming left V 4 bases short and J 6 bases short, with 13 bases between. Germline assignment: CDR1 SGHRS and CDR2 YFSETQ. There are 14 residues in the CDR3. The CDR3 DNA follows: TGCGCCAGCAGCCCAATACAGGGCCCCGGGGAGCTGTTTTTT. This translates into CASSPIQGPGELFF.

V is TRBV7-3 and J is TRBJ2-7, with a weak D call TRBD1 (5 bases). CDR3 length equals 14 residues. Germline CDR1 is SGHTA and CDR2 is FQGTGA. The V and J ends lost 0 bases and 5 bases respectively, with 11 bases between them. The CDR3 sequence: CASSLTLQDNEQYF. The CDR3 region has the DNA TGTGCCAGCAGCTTAACGTTACAGGACAACGAGCAGTACTTC.

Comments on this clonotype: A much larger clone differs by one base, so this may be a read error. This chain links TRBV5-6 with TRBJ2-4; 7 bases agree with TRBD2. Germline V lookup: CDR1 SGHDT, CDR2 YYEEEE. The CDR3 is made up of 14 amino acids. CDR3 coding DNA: TGTGCCAGCGGCTTGTGGGGGGGAGAAAACATTCAGTACTTC. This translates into CASGLWGGENIQYF.

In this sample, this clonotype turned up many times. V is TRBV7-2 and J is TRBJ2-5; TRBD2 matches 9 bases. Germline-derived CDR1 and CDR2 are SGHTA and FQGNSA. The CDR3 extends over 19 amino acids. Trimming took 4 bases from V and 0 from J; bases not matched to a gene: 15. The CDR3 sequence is CASSSPWRSSGGYQETQYF. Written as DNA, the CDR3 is TGTGCCAGCAGCTCCCCTTGGAGGAGTAGCGGGGGATACCAAGAGACCCAGTACTTC.

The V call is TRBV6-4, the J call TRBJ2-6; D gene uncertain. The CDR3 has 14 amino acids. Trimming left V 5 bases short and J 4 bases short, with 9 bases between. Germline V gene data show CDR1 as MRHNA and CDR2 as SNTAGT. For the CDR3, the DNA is TGTGCCAGCAGTCTTACAACAGGGGCCAACGTCCTGACTTTC. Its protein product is CASSLTTGANVLTF.

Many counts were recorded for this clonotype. This CDR3 is CAISERGSTDTQYF. CDR3 sequence (DNA): TGTGCCATCAGTGAAAGGGGTAGCACAGATACGCAGTATTTT. V gene TRBV10-3 combines with J gene TRBJ2-3; the D gene is possibly TRBD1 (5 bases). The germline gives CDR1 ENHRY, CDR2 SYGVKD. This CDR3 is 14 amino acids long. V gave up 3 bases and J gave up 0 bases, with 7 bases separating them.

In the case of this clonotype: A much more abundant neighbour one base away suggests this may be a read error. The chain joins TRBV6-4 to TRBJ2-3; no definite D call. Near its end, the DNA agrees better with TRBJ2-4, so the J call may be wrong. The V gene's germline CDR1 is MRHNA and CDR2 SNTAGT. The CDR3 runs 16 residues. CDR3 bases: TGTGCCAGCAGTGATTGGTCAGAGATAGCCAAAAACAGTCAGTACTTC. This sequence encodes CASSDWSEIAKNSQYF.

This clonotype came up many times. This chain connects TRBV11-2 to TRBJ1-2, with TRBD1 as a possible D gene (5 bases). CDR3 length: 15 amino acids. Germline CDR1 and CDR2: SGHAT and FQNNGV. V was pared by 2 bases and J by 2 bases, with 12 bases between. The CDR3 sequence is CASSLIGTVNYGYTF. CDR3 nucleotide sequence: TGTGCCAGCAGCTTAATCGGGACGGTGAACTATGGCTACACCTTC.

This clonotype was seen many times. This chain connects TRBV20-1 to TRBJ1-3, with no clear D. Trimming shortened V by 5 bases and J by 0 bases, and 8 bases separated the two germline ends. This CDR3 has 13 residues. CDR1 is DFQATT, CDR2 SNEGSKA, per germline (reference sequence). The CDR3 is CSAFDNSGNTIYF. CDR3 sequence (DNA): TGCAGTGCTTTCGACAACTCTGGAAACACCATATATTTT.

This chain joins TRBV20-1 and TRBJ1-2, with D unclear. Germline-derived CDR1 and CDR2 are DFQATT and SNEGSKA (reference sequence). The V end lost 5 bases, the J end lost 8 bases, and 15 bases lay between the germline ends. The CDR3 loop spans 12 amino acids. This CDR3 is CSAPSEVLGYTF. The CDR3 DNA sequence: TGCAGTGCTCCCTCGGAGGTTCTAGGCTACACCTTC.

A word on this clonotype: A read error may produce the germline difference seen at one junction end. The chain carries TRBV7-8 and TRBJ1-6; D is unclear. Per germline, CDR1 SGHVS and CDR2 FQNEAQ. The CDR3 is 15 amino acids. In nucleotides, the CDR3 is TGTGCCGGCAGCTTATCTGACTCCTATAATTCACCCCTCCACTTT. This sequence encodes CAGSLSDSYNSPLHF.

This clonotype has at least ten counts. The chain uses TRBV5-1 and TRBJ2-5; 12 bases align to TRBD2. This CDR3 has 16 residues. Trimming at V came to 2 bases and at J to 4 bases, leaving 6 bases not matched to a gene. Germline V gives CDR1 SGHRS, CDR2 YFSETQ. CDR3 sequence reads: CASSFVASGGAETQYF. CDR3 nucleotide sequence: TGCGCCAGCAGCTTCGTGGCTAGCGGGGGGGCAGAGACCCAGTACTTC.